Below are 32 T cell receptor beta chains sequenced from a single sample in a study of blood T cells in healthy people across ages. PCR was performed a second time for about 6 to 11 cycles using a sample-barcoded 5' primer and a J-beta primer mix. TCRdb used MiXCR to reprocess the 5' RACE reads, holding one entry per CDR3 protein. The data show 1 million or so distinct CDR3 sequences, 45% seen once. The sample consisted of blood. All receptors derive from a woman aged 55 to 70 in good health.

This clonotype was seen only a few times. V is TRBV2 and J is TRBJ2-6; no clear D gene. This CDR3 has 15 residues. V gave up 3 bases and J gave up 0 bases, with 6 bases separating them. CDR1 is SNHLY, CDR2 FYNNEI, per germline. DNA for the CDR3: TGTGCCAGCAGTGATTCCCTCTCTGGGGCCAACGTCCTGACTTTC. This gives the protein CASSDSLSGANVLTF. Based on the CDR3 plus reference TRBV2 and TRBJ2-6, the full variable domain is EPEVTQTPSHQVTQMGQEVILRCVPISNHLYFYWYRQILGQKVEFLVSFYNNEISEKSEIFDDQFSVERPDGSNFTLKIRSTKLEDSAMYFCASSDSLSGANVLTFGAGSRLTVL.

This clonotype came up a few times. This chain joins TRBV5-5 and TRBJ2-3, with a weak D call TRBD2 (5 bases). V lost 4 bases, J lost 0 bases, and 15 bases lay in between. Germline V lookup: CDR1 SGHKS, CDR2 YYEKEE (reference sequence). CDR3 length: 16 amino acids. The CDR3 bases are TGTGCCAGCAGCCCCCGGACTGGTCCTAGCACAGATACGCAGTATTTT. Protein product: CASSPRTGPSTDTQYF.

This clonotype was picked up a small number of times. This sequence joins TRBV7-2 and TRBJ2-4; D gene uncertain. The CDR3 sequence is 13 residues long. Germline V gene sequence: CDR1 SGHTA, CDR2 FQGNSA. Between the trimmed V and J ends, which lost 0 bases and 3 bases, there was a span of 3 bases. The CDR3 nucleotides read TGTGCCAGCAGCTTAGCGGGCAAAAACATTCAGTACTTC. The encoded protein is CASSLAGKNIQYF.

The chain combines TRBV12-3 or TRBV12-4 with TRBJ1-4; possibly TRBD1 for D (5 bases). The CDR3 has 16 residues. Deletions cut 0 bases from V and 8 bases from J, with 16 bases between. For the CDR3, the DNA is TGTGCCAGCAGTTTAGCCTTACTGGGGGGGAAAGAAAAACTGTTTTTT. This codes for CASSLALLGGKEKLFF.

As concerns this clonotype: A read error may explain this, as a much larger clone is one base away. The gene calls are TRBV29-1 and TRBJ2-5; D is unresolved. Germline loops: CDR1 SQVTM, CDR2 ANQGSEA. CDR3 size: 12 residues. Written as DNA, the CDR3 is TGCAGCGTTCGACCCAACCAAGGGACCCAGTACTTC. Amino acids: CSVRPNQGTQYF.

This chain uses TRBV18 with TRBJ2-7; 10 bases are a match to TRBD1. This CDR3 region has 14 residues. Unmatched junction bases numbered 6, after V lost 5 bases and J lost 5 bases. The germline V gene encodes CDR1 KGHSH and CDR2 LQKENI. The DNA of the CDR3 is TGTGCCAGCTCAGAAGACAGGGGGCCGCACGAGCAGTACTTC. It is translated as CASSEDRGPHEQYF.

This clonotype was seen a handful of times. The chain couples TRBV7-2 to TRBJ1-1, with TRBD1 as a possible D gene (6 bases). The CDR3 is 14 amino acids. Deletions cut 1 base from V and 11 bases from J, with 17 bases between. Germline CDR1 SGHTA, CDR2 FQGNSA. CDR3 nucleotide sequence: TGTGCCAGCAGCTTAGTAGACAGGTCGGACACGGCTTTCTTT. Encoded protein: CASSLVDRSDTAFF.

This clonotype has a handful of counts. This rearrangement joins TRBV29-1 to TRBJ2-1, with 14 bases matching TRBD2. This CDR3 has 16 amino acids. The germline V gene encodes CDR1 SQVTM and CDR2 ANQGSEA. V lost 3 bases and J lost 10; bases outside the gene matches: 11. The DNA for the CDR3 is TGCAGCGTTGAGGATCGGACTAGCGGGAGGCAGTGGGAGCAGTTCTTC. It specifies CSVEDRTSGRQWEQFF.

The J gene is TRBJ1-2, the V gene TRBV20-1, with D tentatively TRBD1 (6 bases). This CDR3 is 15 amino acids long. V was trimmed by 0 bases and J by 2 bases, leaving 13 bases between them. The germline V gene encodes CDR1 DFQATT and CDR2 SNEGSKA (reference sequence). CDR3 in DNA: TGCAGTGCTAGAGAAACAGGGAGTGGAAACTATGGCTACACCTTC. Translated, it gives CSARETGSGNYGYTF.

The chain couples TRBV20-1 to TRBJ1-5, with 7 bases aligning to TRBD1. Germline V gene data show CDR1 as DFQATT and CDR2 as SNEGSKA (reference sequence). V lost 0 bases to trimming and J lost 4 bases; unmatched junction nucleotides: 9. The CDR3 extends over 16 amino acids. CDR3 sequence: CSARDFRQGGNQPQHF. As DNA, the CDR3 is TGCAGTGCTAGAGATTTCCGTCAGGGGGGTAATCAGCCCCAGCATTTT.

This clonotype turned up a few times. The chain is built from TRBV5-1 and TRBJ2-7, with 10 bases fitting TRBD2. The CDR3 totals 15 residues. Unmatched junction bases numbered 3, after V lost 1 base and J lost 2 bases. Germline V gene sequence: CDR1 SGHRS, CDR2 YFSETQ. The CDR3 coding sequence is TGCGCCAGCAGCTTGTATACTAGCGGGGCCTACGAGCAGTACTTC. This gives the protein CASSLYTSGAYEQYF.

This clonotype was detected a few times. The chain has TRBV7-2 and TRBJ2-7, with D tentatively TRBD1 (5 bases). V lost 1 base and J lost 1, with 11 bases in between. The CDR3 spans 15 residues. Germline V gives CDR1 SGHTA, CDR2 FQGNSA. CDR3 amino acids: CASSLEGRPSYEQYF. The CDR3 region has the DNA TGTGCCAGCAGCTTAGAGGGGCGCCCATCCTACGAGCAGTACTTC.

This chain connects TRBV2 to TRBJ2-7; D is perhaps TRBD2 (6 bases). With 1 base removed from V and 6 bases from J, the gap between germline ends came to 19 bases. Per germline, CDR1 SNHLY and CDR2 FYNNEI. This CDR3 spans 16 amino acids. In nucleotides, the CDR3 is TGTGCCAGCAGTGAAGAATGGCTAGCGCTCGGCGGCGAGCAGTACTTC. Protein product: CASSEEWLALGGEQYF.

This chain links TRBV20-1 with TRBJ2-3; TRBD2 is a possible D gene (6 bases). Germline-derived CDR1 and CDR2 are DFQATT and SNEGSKA (reference sequence). This CDR3 region has 15 residues. Deletions cut 6 bases from V and 1 base from J, with 17 bases between. The CDR3, as DNA: TGCAGTGCCCCACCGGCGGGGTTTCGCACAGATACGCAGTATTTT. This sequence encodes CSAPPAGFRTDTQYF.

The rearrangement links TRBV6-1 to TRBJ2-3; TRBD2 aligns across 14 bases. The CDR3 has 18 amino acids. J lost 3 bases, V lost 5 bases, and 10 bases had no gene match. The germline V gene has CDR1 MNHNS and CDR2 SASEGT. The CDR3: CASSPLGTSGRGTDTQYF. In DNA form, the CDR3 reads TGTGCCAGCAGTCCCCTCGGGACTAGCGGGAGAGGTACAGATACGCAGTATTTT.

This chain uses TRBV14 with TRBJ2-6, with D tentatively TRBD2 (6 bases). CDR3 length equals 18 residues. V was trimmed by 3 bases and J by 1 base, leaving 16 bases between them. Germline CDR1 reads SGHDN; CDR2 reads FVKESK. The DNA for the CDR3 is TGTGCCAGCAGCCACCCCGGGGGAGGCGGTTCTGGGGCCAACGTCCTGACTTTC. This codes for CASSHPGGGGSGANVLTF.

This chain joins TRBV5-6 and TRBJ2-3; 7 bases are a match to TRBD1. The CDR3 contains 16 residues. The V gene end was trimmed by 4 bases and the J gene end by 1 base; junction bases not matched to a gene: 9. CDR1 and CDR2 from the germline V gene are SGHDT and YYEEEE. The CDR3 loop reads CASSPGTGTGTDTQYF. CDR3 sequence (DNA): TGTGCCAGCAGCCCAGGTACCGGGACAGGCACAGATACGCAGTATTTT.

DNA for the CDR3: TGCGCCAGCAGCCAAGAATGGGTAACCTCCGGAAATCAGCCCCAGCATTTT. Residues: CASSQEWVTSGNQPQHF. This rearrangement joins TRBV4-1 to TRBJ1-5; no firm D call. Trimming shortened V by 0 bases and J by 4 bases, and 16 bases separated the two germline ends. Germline V CDR1 and CDR2: MGHRA, YSYEKL. This CDR3 has 17 residues.

V usage is TRBV5-6 and J usage is TRBJ2-3, with 8 nucleotides matching TRBD1. V shed 2 bases, J shed 8 bases, and the junction held 4 bases outside the gene matches. CDR1 and CDR2 from the germline V gene are SGHDT and YYEEEE. The CDR3 is 13 residues long. CDR3 DNA sequence: TGTGCCAGCAGCTTCATTCAGGGGGCTACGCAGTATTTT. This sequence encodes CASSFIQGATQYF.

This clonotype was detected only a few times. The chain uses TRBV20-1 and TRBJ2-1; D is unclear. CDR3 length: 14 residues. Trimming took off 5 bases at V and 9 bases at J, with 20 bases between the two ends. CDR1 and CDR2 (germline): DFQATT, SNEGSKA (reference sequence). In DNA form, the CDR3 reads TGCAGTGCTCCCACCCCTGGCAGTCGCGCTGAGCAGTTCTTC. It codes for CSAPTPGSRAEQFF.

The chain employs TRBV20-1 and TRBJ2-1; 10 nucleotides align to TRBD1. Trimming took 4 bases from V and 6 from J; bases not matched to a gene: 9. CDR3 length: 15 amino acids. The germline gives CDR1 DFQATT, CDR2 SNEGSKA (reference sequence). Written as DNA, the CDR3 is TGCAGTGCTACGCGCCGGGACAGGGGAGGCAATGAGCAGTTCTTC. Protein product: CSATRRDRGGNEQFF.

The chain links TRBV5-1 to TRBJ1-1, with D possibly being TRBD1 (5 bases). The CDR3 totals 14 residues. Germline V CDR1 and CDR2: SGHRS, YFSETQ. Trimming took 5 bases from V and 1 from J, leaving 12 bases between them. CDR3 in amino acids: CASRPNTGNTEAFF. CDR3 in DNA: TGCGCCAGCAGACCAAATACAGGGAACACTGAAGCTTTCTTT.

The chain recombines TRBV7-9 with TRBJ2-6; no clear D gene. The CDR3 sequence is 16 residues long. Between the trimmed V and J ends, which lost 6 bases and 0 bases, there was a span of 12 bases. CDR1 SEHNR and CDR2 FQNEAQ come from the germline V gene (reference sequence). CDR3 sequence: CASSFKPGSGANVLTF. The CDR3 region has the DNA TGTGCCAGCAGTTTCAAACCGGGCTCTGGGGCCAACGTCCTGACTTTC.

Only a few counts were recorded for this clonotype. The rearrangement links TRBV7-9 to TRBJ1-2; the match to TRBD1 covers 9 bases. The length of the CDR3 is 13 residues. V gave up 4 bases and J gave up 8 bases; unmatched junction bases: 5. Germline V gene sequence: CDR1 SEHNR, CDR2 FQNEAQ (reference sequence). The CDR3 nucleotides read TGTGCCAGCAGCTGGACCGGGACAGGGGGCTACACCTTC. Translating it yields CASSWTGTGGYTF.

The V call is TRBV10-2, the J call TRBJ2-5, with 7 bases identical to TRBD2. Trimming cost V 1 base and J 3 bases; bases outside gene matches: 5. The CDR3 covers 15 residues. Germline lookup yields CDR1 WSHSY and CDR2 SAAADI. The CDR3 bases are TGCGCCAGCAGTGAGTTTGCGGGGGATAAAGAGACCCAGTACTTC. Amino acid sequence: CASSEFAGDKETQYF.

CDR3 bases: TGCAGTGCTAGAGATCCGGCCGGACGGTACACTGAAGCTTTCTTT. Encoded protein: CSARDPAGRYTEAFF. V usage is TRBV20-1 and J usage is TRBJ1-1; D gene uncertain. This CDR3 has 15 residues. Trimming took 0 bases from V and 3 from J, leaving 14 bases between them. Germline lookup yields CDR1 DFQATT and CDR2 SNEGSKA (reference sequence).

This chain connects TRBV6-5 to TRBJ2-7; D is possibly TRBD1 (6 bases). The V end was cut by 9 bases, the J end by 2 bases, with 11 bases between. Germline values: CDR1 MNHEY, CDR2 SVGAGI. This CDR3 spans 12 amino acids. The CDR3: CASRTAPYEQYF. The CDR3 DNA follows: TGTGCCAGTCGGACAGCCCCCTACGAGCAGTACTTC.

This clonotype was detected a few times. This chain links TRBV5-7 with TRBJ2-4, with 7 bases identical to TRBD1. The tail of the sequence fits TRBJ2-7 better, so the J call may be wrong. TRBV5-7 is identified as an open reading frame with a role that is uncertain. This CDR3 has 16 amino acids. The CDR3 loop is CASSGDSPYAYYEQYF. The CDR3 DNA reads TGTGCCAGCAGCGGGGACAGCCCCTACGCTTACTACGAGCAGTACTTC.

As regards this clonotype: Germline and junction disagree at one end, which may indicate a read error. J is TRBJ2-7 and V is TRBV5-1; 12 nucleotides line up with TRBD2. The J call is uncertain, as TRBJ2-5 better fits the DNA end. The length of the CDR3 is 16 residues. The germline V gene encodes CDR1 SGHRS and CDR2 YFSETQ. As DNA, the CDR3 is TGCGTCAGCAGCTTTCTAGCGGGAGGGCCAGAAGAGACCCAGTACTTC. Translating gives CVSSFLAGGPEETQYF.

The V call is TRBV11-2, the J call TRBJ2-5; a weak D match, TRBD1 (5 bases). CDR3 length equals 15 residues. Trimming left V 4 bases short and J 11 bases short, with 23 bases between. CDR1 is SGHAT, CDR2 FQNNGV, per germline. The CDR3 nucleotides are TGTGCCAGCAGCTCCCCGCAGGGAAGGGGCTATGAGCAGTACTTC. Translated: CASSSPQGRGYEQYF.

This clonotype has just a few counts. The chain has TRBV11-2 and TRBJ2-5; 14 bases align to TRBD2. Trimming removed 0 bases from V and 7 bases from J; junction bases left unmatched: 4. Germline CDR1 is SGHAT and CDR2 is FQNNGV. CDR3 length: 16 amino acids. CDR3 sequence reads: CASSLDLGLAGGTQYF. The CDR3 bases are TGTGCCAGCAGCTTAGATTTAGGACTAGCGGGAGGGACCCAGTACTTC.

In its sample, this clonotype was seen a few times. The chain combines TRBV6-5 with TRBJ2-1; D might be TRBD2 (5 bases). Trimming took off 6 bases at V and 0 bases at J, with 15 bases between the two ends. The CDR3 spans 16 residues. Germline loops: CDR1 MNHEY, CDR2 SVGAGI. CDR3 sequence: CASRPLARSSYNEQFF. The CDR3 DNA reads as TGTGCCAGCAGACCCCTAGCCCGGAGCTCCTACAATGAGCAGTTCTTC.